This TCR beta chain emerged from a study of OX40 agonist ivuxolimab in advanced cancers. Study-level information: Under the entry rules, prior anti-PD-1, anti-PD-L1 or anti-CTLA-4 therapy was allowed, and about 40% had some. In three patients, partial responses were observed, one with hepatocellular carcinoma and two with cutaneous melanoma. General observations from the study: More expanded clones were found, on average, in CD8+ than in CD4+ T cells. Blood T cells, both CD4+ and CD8+, expanded clonally by week 6 at 0.1 to 3.0 mg/kg.

The method was immunoSEQ multiplex PCR; TCRdb's version includes in-frame clones alone and lacks a portion of them. The sample shows roughly 26,000 clones, around 75% of them seen only once. The J segment lost 4 bases and the V segment lost 6 bases, leaving 10 bases of the junction unmatched. Per the germline V gene, CDR1 is MNHNY and CDR2 is SVGAGI (reference sequence). This CDR3 is built from 15 residues. For this clone: What it recognizes is unknown.

V is TRBV6-6 and J is TRBJ2-5; 8 nucleotides match TRBD2. The TCR was taken from an adult with an advanced solid tumor such as melanoma, head and neck, liver or kidney cancer. Sequences were derived from CD4+ or CD8+ T cells sorted from blood, sampled in a trial of the OX40 agonist ivuxolimab. CDR3 sequence reads: CASRLTGAGGETQYF. CDR3 in DNA: TGTGCCAGCAGATTGACTGGGGCGGGGGGAGAGACCCAGTACTTC.